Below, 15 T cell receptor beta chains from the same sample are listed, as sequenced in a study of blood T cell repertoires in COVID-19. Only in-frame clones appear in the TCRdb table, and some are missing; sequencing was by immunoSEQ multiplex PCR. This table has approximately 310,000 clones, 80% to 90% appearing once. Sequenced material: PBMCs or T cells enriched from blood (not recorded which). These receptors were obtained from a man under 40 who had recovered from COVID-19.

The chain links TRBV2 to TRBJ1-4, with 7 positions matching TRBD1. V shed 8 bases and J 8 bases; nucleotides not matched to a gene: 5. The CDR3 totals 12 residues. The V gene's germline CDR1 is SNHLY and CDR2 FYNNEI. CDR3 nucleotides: TGTGCCAGCGGCGACAGGGACGAAAAACTGTTTTTT. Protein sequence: CASGDRDEKLFF.

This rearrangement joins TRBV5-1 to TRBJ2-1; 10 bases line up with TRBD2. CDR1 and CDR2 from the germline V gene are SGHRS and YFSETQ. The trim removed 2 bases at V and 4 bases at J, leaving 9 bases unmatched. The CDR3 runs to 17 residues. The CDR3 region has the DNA TGCGCCAGCAGCTTACGGCTAGCGGGGGCTTCATACAATGAGCAGTTCTTC. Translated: CASSLRLAGASYNEQFF.

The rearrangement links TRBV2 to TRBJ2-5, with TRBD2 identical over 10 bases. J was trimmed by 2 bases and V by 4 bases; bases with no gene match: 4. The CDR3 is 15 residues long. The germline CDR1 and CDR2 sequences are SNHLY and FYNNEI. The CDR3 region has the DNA TGTGCCAGCAGTGCTAGCGGGGGCGAACAAGAGACCCAGTACTTC. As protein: CASSASGGEQETQYF. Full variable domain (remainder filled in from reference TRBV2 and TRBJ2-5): EPEVTQTPSHQVTQMGQEVILRCVPISNHLYFYWYRQILGQKVEFLVSFYNNEISEKSEIFDDQFSVERPDGSNFTLKIRSTKLEDSAMYFCASSASGGEQETQYFGPGTRLLVL.

The CDR3 nucleotides are TGCGCCAGCAGGGGACTAGCGGGGGTCGATGAGCAGTTCTTC. Translating gives CASRGLAGVDEQFF. The gene calls are TRBV5-1 and TRBJ2-1; the match to TRBD2 covers 14 bases. This CDR3 spans 14 amino acids. Losses at the gene ends were 5 bases for V and 8 bases for J; bases not matched to a gene: 3. Looked up from germline, CDR1 is SGHRS and CDR2 is YFSETQ.

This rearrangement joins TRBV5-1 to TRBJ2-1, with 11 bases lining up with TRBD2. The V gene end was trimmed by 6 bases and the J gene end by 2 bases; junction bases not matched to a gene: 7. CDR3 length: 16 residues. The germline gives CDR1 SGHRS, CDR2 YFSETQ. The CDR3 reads CASNPSGGLTYNEQFF. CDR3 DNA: TGCGCCAGCAACCCTAGCGGGGGGCTGACCTACAATGAGCAGTTCTTC.

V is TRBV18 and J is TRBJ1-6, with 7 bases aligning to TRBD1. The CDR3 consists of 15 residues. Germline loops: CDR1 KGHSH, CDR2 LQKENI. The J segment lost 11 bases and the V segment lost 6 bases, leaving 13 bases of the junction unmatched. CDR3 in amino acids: CASSKGGGWDPPLHF. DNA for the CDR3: TGTGCCAGCTCCAAAGGAGGGGGCTGGGATCCACCCCTCCACTTT.

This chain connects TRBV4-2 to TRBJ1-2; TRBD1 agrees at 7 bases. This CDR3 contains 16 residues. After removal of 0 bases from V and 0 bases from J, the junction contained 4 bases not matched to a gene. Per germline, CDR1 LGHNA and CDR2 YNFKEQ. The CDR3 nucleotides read TGTGCCAGCAGCCAAGATCGGCAGGGGGCTAACTATGGCTACACCTTC. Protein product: CASSQDRQGANYGYTF.

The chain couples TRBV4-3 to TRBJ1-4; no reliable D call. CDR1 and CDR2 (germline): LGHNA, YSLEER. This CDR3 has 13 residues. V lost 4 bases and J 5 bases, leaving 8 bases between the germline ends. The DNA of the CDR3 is TGCGCCAGCAGCCTCAGGAACAATGAAAAACTGTTTTTT. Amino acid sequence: CASSLRNNEKLFF.

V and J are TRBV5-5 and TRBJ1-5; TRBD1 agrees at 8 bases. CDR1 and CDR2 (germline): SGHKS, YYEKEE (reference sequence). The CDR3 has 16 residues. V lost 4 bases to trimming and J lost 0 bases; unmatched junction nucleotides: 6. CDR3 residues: CASSTRQGYSNQPQHF. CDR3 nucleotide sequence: TGTGCCAGCAGCACCAGACAGGGGTATAGCAATCAGCCCCAGCATTTT.

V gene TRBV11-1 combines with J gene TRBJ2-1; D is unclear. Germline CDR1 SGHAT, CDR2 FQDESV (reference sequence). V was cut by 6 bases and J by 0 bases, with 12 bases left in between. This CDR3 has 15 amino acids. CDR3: CASRSQRSSYNEQFF. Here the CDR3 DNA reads TGTGCCAGCAGGAGTCAAAGAAGCTCCTACAATGAGCAGTTCTTC.

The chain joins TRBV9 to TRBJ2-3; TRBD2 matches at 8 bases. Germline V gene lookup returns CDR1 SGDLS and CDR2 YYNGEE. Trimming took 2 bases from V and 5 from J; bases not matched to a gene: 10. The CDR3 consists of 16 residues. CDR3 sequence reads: CASSVQPGLGGDTQYF. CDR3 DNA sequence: TGTGCCAGCAGCGTCCAGCCGGGACTAGGAGGAGATACGCAGTATTTT.

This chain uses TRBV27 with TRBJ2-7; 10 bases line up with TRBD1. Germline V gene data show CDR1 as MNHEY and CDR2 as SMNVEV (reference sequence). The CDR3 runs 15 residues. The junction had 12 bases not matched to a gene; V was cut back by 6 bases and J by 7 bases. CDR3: CASSTRQGAPGEQYF. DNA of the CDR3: TGTGCCAGCAGCACGAGACAGGGGGCGCCTGGGGAGCAGTACTTC.

Here the CDR3 DNA reads TGTGCCAGCAGACCTGTAGGGAGGATGGATGGAAACACCATATATTTT. Its translation is CASRPVGRMDGNTIYF. The V call is TRBV27, the J call TRBJ1-3; the D is unclear. The CDR3 totals 16 residues. In germline, CDR1 is MNHEY, CDR2 SMNVEV (reference sequence). With 6 bases removed from V and 3 bases from J, the gap between germline ends came to 18 bases.

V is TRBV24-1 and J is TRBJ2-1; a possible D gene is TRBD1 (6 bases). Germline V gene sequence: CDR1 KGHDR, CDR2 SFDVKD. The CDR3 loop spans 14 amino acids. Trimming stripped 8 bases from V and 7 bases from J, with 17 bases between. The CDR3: CATNPGQKRNEQFF. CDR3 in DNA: TGTGCCACCAATCCGGGACAAAAAAGGAATGAGCAGTTCTTC.

The CDR3 is CGEAGKLNEQFF. The CDR3 coding sequence is TGTGGCGAGGCAGGGAAGTTGAATGAGCAGTTCTTC. The chain is built from TRBV12-1 and TRBJ2-1; the tabulated D call, TRBD1, remains unverified against the DNA. TRBV12-1 constitutes a pseudogene. The CDR3 is made up of 12 amino acids.